This T cell receptor (beta chain) was recorded in a study of shared clonotypes between healthy human individuals. Each cell subset's genomic DNA was divided evenly among several immunoSEQ plates. Per the study methods: ImmunoSEQ sequences covered only the junction and lacked quality scores; filtering therefore differed. Only in-frame clones appear in the TCRdb table, and some are missing; sequencing was by immunoSEQ multiplex PCR. Clonal size and the V and J genes are those of that table, whereas D and trimming came from the DNA. This table has hundreds of thousands of clones, roughly 95% appearing once. Germline V gene data show CDR1 as SGHTS and CDR2 as YDEGEE. Deletions cut 2 bases from V and 1 base from J, with 7 bases between. The CDR3 spans 14 residues. Naive-designated CD8 cells lacked CD45RO, were positively enriched for CCR7, and omitted terminally differentiated effector memory CD45RA+ cells.

This sequence joins TRBV5-8 and TRBJ2-1; TRBD1 is a possible D gene (6 bases). The sequencing sample was made of naive CD8+ T cells sorted from blood. The receptor was isolated from a young woman in good health. CDR3 in amino acids: CASSFTGSYNEQFF. CDR3 DNA: TGTGCCAGCAGCTTTACAGGGTCCTACAATGAGCAGTTCTTC.